This is a list of T cell receptor beta chains from one sample in a study of blood T cell repertoires in COVID-19. The protocol was immunoSEQ multiplex PCR, while the TCRdb copy is restricted to in-frame clones and leaves out a portion. The sample has 250,000 to 300,000 clones, roughly 90% seen once; the top ten hold 2.2%. Sequencing was performed on peripheral blood. All receptors come from a woman in her twenties or thirties with COVID-19, enrolled during active disease. Each CDR3 is given with its conserved first and last residue. D genes are given only for firm matches. Rows may omit the clone size; those that give it use once, few, many or a size class.

V: TRBV29-1; J: TRBJ2-7; size: .; D: TRBD1; DNA: TGCAGCGCCTTAGGGACAGGGGTTTACGACGAGCAGTACTTC; CDR3: CSALGTGVYDEQYF
V: TRBV7-9; J: TRBJ2-3; size: .; D: TRBD2; DNA: TGTGCCAGCAGCTTAGCGGTAGCGGGAGTTGCAGATACGCAATATTTT; CDR3: CASSLAVAGVADTQYF
V: TRBV7-8; J: TRBJ2-4; size: .; D: TRBD1; DNA: TGTGCCAGCAGCAAATTCCCGGGACAGGGGAACCTAGCCAAAAACATTCAGTACTTC; CDR3: CASSKFPGQGNLAKNIQYF
V: TRBV12-3/TRBV12-4; J: TRBJ1-4; size: once; D: .; DNA: TGTGCCAGCAGTCCGGGACTCTCCGAAAAACTGTTTTTT; CDR3: CASSPGLSEKLFF
V: TRBV27; J: TRBJ2-5; size: once; D: TRBD2; DNA: TGTGCCAGCAGGGGAGGGCTCCAAGAGACCCAGTACTTC; CDR3: CASRGGLQETQYF
V: TRBV30; J: TRBJ1-1; size: .; D: .; DNA: TGTGCCTTGACCTGGAAAAGGGAGAGTGAAGCTTTCTTT; CDR3: CALTWKRESEAFF
V: TRBV19; J: TRBJ1-3; size: .; D: .; DNA: TGTGCCAGTAGTATAGCGCCCAGGAAAGTCTCTGGAAACACCATATATTTT; CDR3: CASSIAPRKVSGNTIYF
V: TRBV7-7; J: TRBJ1-1; size: .; D: .; DNA: TGTGCCAGCAGCTTAGCGCGCATGAACACTGAAGCTTTCTTT; CDR3: CASSLARMNTEAFF
V: TRBV30; J: TRBJ1-3; size: .; D: TRBD1; DNA: TGTGCCTGCACAGGGGGACGGAGCTCTGGAAACACCATATATTTT; CDR3: CACTGGRSSGNTIYF
V: TRBV7-2; J: TRBJ2-7; size: once; D: .; DNA: TGTGCCAGCAGCTCCCAGACCTACGAGCAGTACTTC; CDR3: CASSSQTYEQYF
V: TRBV6-4; J: TRBJ2-3; size: once; D: TRBD2; DNA: TGTGCCAGCACTGAGGGGGGACTAGCGGGAGGGTCCACAGATACGCAGTATTTT; CDR3: CASTEGGLAGGSTDTQYF
V: TRBV4-2; J: TRBJ2-7; size: few; D: .; DNA: TGTGCCAGCAGTTCCAGACAGGCCTACGAGCAGTACTTC; CDR3: CASSSRQAYEQYF
V: TRBV3-1/TRBV3-2; J: TRBJ1-2; size: .; D: TRBD1; DNA: TGTGCCAGCAGCCCACGGACAGGCTCCGCTGGAGGCTACACCTTC; CDR3: CASSPRTGSAGGYTF
V: TRBV2; J: TRBJ1-1; size: .; D: .; DNA: TGTGCCAGCAGTCCCGACAGCTCAACTACTGAAGCTTTCTTT; CDR3: CASSPDSSTTEAFF
V: TRBV7-9; J: TRBJ2-7; size: .; D: .; DNA: TGTGCCAGCAGCTTCCCCGGTAGCTCCTACGAGCAGTACTTC; CDR3: CASSFPGSSYEQYF
V: TRBV28; J: TRBJ1-3; size: .; D: TRBD1; DNA: TGTGCCAGCAGCCTAGCAGGACAGGGCTCTGGAAACACCATATATTTT; CDR3: CASSLAGQGSGNTIYF
V: TRBV19; J: TRBJ1-5; size: .; D: TRBD1; DNA: TGTGCCAGTAGTGTTACAGGGGAAGTTGGTCAGCCCCAGCATTTT; CDR3: CASSVTGEVGQPQHF
V: TRBV27; J: TRBJ1-2; size: .; D: .; DNA: TGTGCCAGCAGTTTCGACCCGGAGGGCTATGGCTACACCTTC; CDR3: CASSFDPEGYGYTF
V: TRBV27; J: TRBJ2-1; size: .; D: TRBD2; DNA: TGTGCCAGCAGTTCGGGACTAGCGGGAGTTAAGCAGTTCTTC; CDR3: CASSSGLAGVKQFF
V: TRBV5-4; J: TRBJ1-2; size: .; D: TRBD1; DNA: TGTGCCAGCAGCTTGGTAGGGGGGACAGTCTATGGCTACACCTTC; CDR3: CASSLVGGTVYGYTF
V: TRBV19; J: TRBJ2-7; size: .; D: .; DNA: TGTGCCAGTAGTATGGGAAGGGGCTACGAGCAGTACTTC; CDR3: CASSMGRGYEQYF
V: TRBV19; J: TRBJ1-4; size: .; D: .; DNA: TGTGCCAGTAGTATCGGAGGATTAGATGAAAAACTGTTTTTT; CDR3: CASSIGGLDEKLFF
V: TRBV5-1; J: TRBJ1-2; size: .; D: TRBD1; DNA: TGCGCCAGCAGTACAGGGGGGGACTATGGCTACACCTTC; CDR3: CASSTGGDYGYTF
V: TRBV7-3; J: TRBJ1-1; size: .; D: .; DNA: TGTGCCAGCAGCTTGGCAGGGCAGACCACTGAAGCTTTCTTT; CDR3: CASSLAGQTTEAFF
V: TRBV28; J: TRBJ1-2; size: .; D: .; DNA: TGTGCCAGCAGTTCCCCCTCCTCGACAGCAAACTATGGCTACACCTTC; CDR3: CASSSPSSTANYGYTF
V: TRBV6-2/TRBV6-3; J: TRBJ1-2; size: .; D: .; DNA: TGTGCCAGCAGTTTGGGCACGTATGGCTACACCTTC; CDR3: CASSLGTYGYTF
V: TRBV5-6; J: TRBJ2-5; size: .; D: TRBD2; DNA: TGTGCCAGCAGCTTGGCCGGGACTAGCGGGAATGCTGAGACCCAGTACTTC; CDR3: CASSLAGTSGNAETQYF
V: TRBV27; J: TRBJ2-4; size: .; D: .; DNA: TGTGCCAGCAGAAAGGACAGCGCCAAAAACATTCAGTACTTC; CDR3: CASRKDSAKNIQYF